The clone carrying this TCR beta chain was detected a few times. Every sample had a minimum of 6 million PBMCs isolated. The sample comes from a study of blood T cells in healthy people across ages. On the study more broadly: About one barcoded beta molecule per two T cells came from capture by template switching.

Primed by a sample-barcoded 5' primer and a J-beta primer mix, a second PCR proceeded for about 6 to 11 cycles. Every cDNA molecule carried a tag from a template-switch adaptor bearing 12 random nucleotides. TCRdb processed the 5' RACE reads anew with MiXCR; each CDR3 protein has one entry. Here the sample spans about 1.6 million distinct CDR3 sequences, about 32% being singletons. Looked up from germline, CDR1 is SGHAT and CDR2 is FQNNGV. Trimming stripped 1 base from V and 5 bases from J, with 12 bases between. The CDR3 runs to 15 residues. This sequence originates from a woman aged 25 to 39 in good health. The chain is built from TRBV11-2 and TRBJ2-1; tentatively, D is TRBD2 (5 bases). Sequencing was performed on blood. CDR3 loop: CASSLAVSGNNEQFF. CDR3 bases: TGTGCCAGCAGCTTAGCGGTCTCGGGGAACAATGAGCAGTTCTTC.